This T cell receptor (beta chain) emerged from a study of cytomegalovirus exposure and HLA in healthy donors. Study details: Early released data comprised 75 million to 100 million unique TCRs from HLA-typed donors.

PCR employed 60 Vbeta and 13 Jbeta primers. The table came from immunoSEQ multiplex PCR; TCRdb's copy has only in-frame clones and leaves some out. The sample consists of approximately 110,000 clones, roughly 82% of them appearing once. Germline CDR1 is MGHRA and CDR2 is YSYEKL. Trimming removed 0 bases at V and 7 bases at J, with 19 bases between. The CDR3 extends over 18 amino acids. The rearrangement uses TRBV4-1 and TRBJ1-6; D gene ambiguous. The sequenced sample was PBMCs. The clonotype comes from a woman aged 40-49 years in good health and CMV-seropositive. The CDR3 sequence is CASSQEIPGGSNNSPLHF. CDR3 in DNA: TGCGCCAGCAGCCAAGAGATTCCCGGAGGGAGTAACAATTCACCCCTCCACTTT.